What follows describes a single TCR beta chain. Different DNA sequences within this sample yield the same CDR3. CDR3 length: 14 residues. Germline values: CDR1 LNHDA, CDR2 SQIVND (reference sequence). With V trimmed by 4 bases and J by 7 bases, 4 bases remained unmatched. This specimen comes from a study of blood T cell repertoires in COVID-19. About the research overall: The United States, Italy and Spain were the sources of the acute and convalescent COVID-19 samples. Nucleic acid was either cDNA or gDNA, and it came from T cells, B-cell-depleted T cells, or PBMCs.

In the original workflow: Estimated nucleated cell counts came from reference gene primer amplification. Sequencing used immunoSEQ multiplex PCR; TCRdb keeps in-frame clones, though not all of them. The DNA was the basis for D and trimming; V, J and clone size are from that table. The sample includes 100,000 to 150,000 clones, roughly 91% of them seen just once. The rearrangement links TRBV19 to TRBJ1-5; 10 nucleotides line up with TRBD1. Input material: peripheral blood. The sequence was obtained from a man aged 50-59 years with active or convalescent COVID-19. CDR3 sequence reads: CASSTTGGGQPQHF. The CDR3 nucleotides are TGTGCCAGTAGTACGACAGGGGGCGGACAGCCCCAGCATTTT.